A single TCR beta chain is shown here with its context. Antigen: not known. 13 Jbeta primers and 60 Vbeta primers were used for the PCR. Per the original methods: Approximately 12 million of 75 million to 85 million unique TCR beta chains were shared, per a later count. The table came from immunoSEQ multiplex PCR; TCRdb's copy has only in-frame clones and leaves some out. That table is the source of V, J and clone size, and D and trimming were worked out from the DNA. The table records 170,000 or so clones, about 80% of them present only once. The source of the sample is a study of cytomegalovirus exposure and HLA in healthy donors. General study points: Solely CMV serostatus was available to characterize immune exposure.

This CDR3 comprises 16 residues. Per germline, CDR1 SEHNR and CDR2 FQNEAQ (reference sequence). The J segment lost 5 bases and the V segment lost 4 bases, leaving 10 bases of the junction unmatched. The clonotype was recovered from a boy between 10 and 17 years old in good health and CMV-seronegative. The source material was PBMCs. V and J are TRBV7-9 and TRBJ2-1; TRBD2 matches at 8 bases. CDR3 in amino acids: CASSSPGGGGNNEQFF. CDR3 nucleotides: TGTGCCAGCAGCTCCCCTGGGGGCGGGGGGAACAATGAGCAGTTCTTC. Full variable domain (rest looked up from reference TRBV7-9 and TRBJ2-1): DTGVSQNPRHKITKRGQNVTFRCDPISEHNRLYWYRQTLGQGPEFLTYFQNEAQLEKSRLLSDRFSAERPKGSFSTLEIQRTEQGDSAMYLCASSSPGGGGNNEQFFGPGTRLTVL.